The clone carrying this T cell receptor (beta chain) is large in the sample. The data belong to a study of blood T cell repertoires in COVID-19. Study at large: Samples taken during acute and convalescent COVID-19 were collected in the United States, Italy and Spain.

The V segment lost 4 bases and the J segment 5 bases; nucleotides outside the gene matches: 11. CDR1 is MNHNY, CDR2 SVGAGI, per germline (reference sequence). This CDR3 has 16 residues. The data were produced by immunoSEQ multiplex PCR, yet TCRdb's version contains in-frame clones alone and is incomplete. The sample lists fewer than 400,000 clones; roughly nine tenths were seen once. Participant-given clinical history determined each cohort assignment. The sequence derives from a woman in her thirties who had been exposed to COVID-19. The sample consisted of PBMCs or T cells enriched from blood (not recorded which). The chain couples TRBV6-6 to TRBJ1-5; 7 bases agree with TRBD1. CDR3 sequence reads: CASSSQGDGLYQPQHF. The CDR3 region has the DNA TGTGCCAGCAGTTCCCAGGGGGACGGACTTTATCAGCCCCAGCATTTT.